This T cell receptor (beta chain) was profiled in a study of T cells in Graves' hyperthyroidism and ophthalmopathy. Study results and limitations: Model output signaled ophthalmopathy a median roughly 6 months ahead of onset.

This clonotype was counted a few times. The antigen is not known. Germline CDR1 and CDR2: SGDLS and YYNGEE. V was pared by 0 bases and J by 3 bases, with 7 bases between. The CDR3 totals 13 residues. TCR beta CDR3 sequences were amplified from RNA transcripts. HTBI primers were used for first-round RT-PCR of the TCR CDR3. TCRdb independently ran MiXCR on the multiplex PCR reads; one entry per CDR3 protein. This table has about half a million distinct CDR3 sequences, roughly 21% appearing once. This chain uses TRBV9 with TRBJ2-7; tentatively, D is TRBD1 (6 bases). The specimen was blood. The source of this sequence is a man between 40 and 49 years old with Graves' ophthalmopathy. CDR3 in amino acids: CASSVEDSYEQYF. The CDR3 nucleotides read TGTGCCAGCAGCGTAGAGGACAGCTACGAGCAGTACTTC.